This is a list of T cell receptor beta chains from one sample in a study of control samples from healthy donors and cancer patients. Method: immunoSEQ multiplex PCR; TCRdb's copy keeps in-frame clones and lacks some. The table includes 90,000 or so clones, approximately 84% detected once. Material for sequencing was PBMCs. These receptors were collected from a man between 65 and 80 years old with lung cancer. Each CDR3 is given with its conserved first and last residue. Fields, in order: V gene, clone size, J gene, CDR3 length, D gene, CDR3 DNA, CDR3 protein. D genes are given only for firm matches. The size entry is marked missing in some rows and otherwise reads once, few, many or a size class.

TRBV18	-	TRBJ1-1	15	-	TGTGCCAGCTCACCACCTGCGGCACGGAACACTGAAGCTTTCTTT	CASSPPAARNTEAFF
TRBV28	-	TRBJ1-5	15	-	TGTGCCAGCAGTTTGAAGGGGGTAAGGAATCAGCCCCAGCATTTT	CASSLKGVRNQPQHF
TRBV21-1	-	TRBJ1-1	19	-	TGTGCCAGCAGCAATTCGAAATCCAGGGGAGGTTACGGGAACACTGAAGCTTTCTTT	CASSNSKSRGGYGNTEAFF
TRBV6-5	once	TRBJ2-3	15	TRBD1	TGTGCCAGCAGGACCGAGACAGGGCTTGGTGATACGCAGTATTTT	CASRTETGLGDTQYF
TRBV6-2/TRBV6-3	-	TRBJ1-5	15	-	TGTGCCAGCAGTCCCTCAAGAGGGGCCAATCAGCCCCAGCATTTT	CASSPSRGANQPQHF
TRBV6-2/TRBV6-3	-	TRBJ2-1	15	-	TGTGCCAGCAGTTACCCACAGACAATTTACAATGAGCAGTTCTTC	CASSYPQTIYNEQFF
TRBV12-3/TRBV12-4	-	TRBJ2-7	13	TRBD2	TGTGCCAGCAGTTTTAGCGGGGGGAGCGAGCAGTACTTC	CASSFSGGSEQYF
TRBV7-8	few	TRBJ1-2	15	-	TGTGCCAGCAGCAAACGGGACGGAGCTAACTATGGCTACACCTTC	CASSKRDGANYGYTF
TRBV7-9	-	TRBJ1-2	13	-	TGTGCCAGCAGGTATGTGGTCACGGATGGCTACACCTTC	CASRYVVTDGYTF
TRBV27	-	TRBJ1-2	15	-	TGTGCCAGCAGGGGGGAGGGAGCCTCTTCCTATGGCTACACCTTC	CASRGEGASSYGYTF
TRBV24-1	-	TRBJ2-3	17	TRBD2	TGTGCCACCAGTGATCCCCTGGGAGGGATTAGCACAGATACGCAGTATTTT	CATSDPLGGISTDTQYF
TRBV19	-	TRBJ1-5	16	-	TGTGCCAGTAGTACCGACACAGGGTCTAGCAATCAGCCCCAGCATTTT	CASSTDTGSSNQPQHF
TRBV7-3	-	TRBJ1-2	16	TRBD1	TGTGCCAGCAGCCCAACCGGGACAGGGGTTGCCTATGGCTACACCTTC	CASSPTGTGVAYGYTF
TRBV10-3	few	TRBJ1-6	16	TRBD1	TGTGCCATCAGTGAGCCAGGACAGGGAGGCGGTTCACCCCTCCACTTT	CAISEPGQGGGSPLHF
TRBV30	-	TRBJ1-1	13	-	TGTGCCTGGAGTGTAGCGGGCTGGACTGAAGCTTTCTTT	CAWSVAGWTEAFF
TRBV2	-	TRBJ2-2	15	TRBD1	TGTGCCAGCAGGGACAGGGGGACGAACACCGGGGAGCTGTTTTTT	CASRDRGTNTGELFF
TRBV24-1	-	TRBJ2-5	12	-	TGTGCCACCAGTGATTTTTCCCGGACCCAGTACTTC	CATSDFSRTQYF
TRBV30	-	TRBJ2-2	12	-	TGTGCCTGGAGTGTGAACACCGGGGAGCTGTTTTTT	CAWSVNTGELFF
TRBV9	-	TRBJ2-5	11	-	TGTGCCAGCAGCACCCAGGGGAGATACTACTTC	CASSTQGRYYF
TRBV19	-	TRBJ2-1	16	TRBD2	TGTGCCAGTAGTATACAGCAGCGGGGGGGCTACAATGAGCAGTTCTTC	CASSIQQRGGYNEQFF
TRBV9	-	TRBJ2-7	14	-	TGTGCCAGCAGCCCTAACATACGGGGCCACGAGCAGTACTTC	CASSPNIRGHEQYF
TRBV6-1	-	TRBJ2-6	18	TRBD1	TGTGCCAGCAGTGACCGGGACAGGTTCTTTTCTGGGGCCAACGTCCTGACTTTC	CASSDRDRFFSGANVLTF
TRBV6-5	-	TRBJ1-6	15	-	TGTGCCAGCACCAGGGACCAAACGATGGGTTCACCCCTCCACTTT	CASTRDQTMGSPLHF
TRBV19	-	TRBJ1-4	14	TRBD1	TGTGCCAGTGATCCGGGACAGGGGGCGGAAAAACTGTTTTTT	CASDPGQGAEKLFF
TRBV27	-	TRBJ1-1	14	-	TGTGCCAGCAGTCCGGAAGGGGGAGATACTGAAGCTTTCTTT	CASSPEGGDTEAFF
TRBV6-4	-	TRBJ1-4	16	TRBD1	TGTGCCAGCAGTGACCTCAGGGGGCATTTGGGTGAAAAACTGTTTTTT	CASSDLRGHLGEKLFF